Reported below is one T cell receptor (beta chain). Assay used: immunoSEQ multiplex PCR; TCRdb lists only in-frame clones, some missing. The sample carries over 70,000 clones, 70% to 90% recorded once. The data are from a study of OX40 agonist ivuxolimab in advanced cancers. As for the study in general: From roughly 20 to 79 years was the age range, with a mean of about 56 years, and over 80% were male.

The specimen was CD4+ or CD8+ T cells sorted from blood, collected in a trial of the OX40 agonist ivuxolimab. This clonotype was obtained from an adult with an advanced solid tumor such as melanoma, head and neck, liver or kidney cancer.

The CDR3 coding sequence is TGTGCCAGCAGTTTTGCCAGGGCGCGGAACAATGAGCAGTTCTTC. It encodes CASSFARARNNEQFF. V usage is TRBV27 and J usage is TRBJ2-1, with a possible D match to TRBD1 (5 bases). The CDR3 contains 15 residues. Germline V CDR1 and CDR2: MNHEY, SMNVEV (reference sequence). V dropped 3 bases and J dropped 5 bases, with 14 bases sitting between them.